This TCR beta chain was profiled in a study of blood T cell repertoires in COVID-19. The CDR3 length is 16 residues. Clones were read by immunoSEQ multiplex PCR, and TCRdb kept only the in-frame ones, dropping some. The sample lists 250,000 to 350,000 clones, more than 75% seen once, with roughly 5% in the top ten. The chain links TRBV21-1 to TRBJ1-2; the table's D call, TRBD1, was not checked against the DNA. TRBV21-1 is tagged as a pseudogene. The receptor was derived from a woman aged 25 to 45 who had recovered from COVID-19. The specimen was PBMCs or T cells enriched from blood (not recorded which). In DNA form, the CDR3 reads TGTGCCAGCAGCAAAGGATCCGACAGGGGCCTTTGGGGCTACACCTTC. Protein: CASSKGSDRGLWGYTF.